This T cell receptor beta chain emerged from a study of cytomegalovirus exposure and HLA in healthy donors. Germline V gene lookup returns CDR1 SGHTA and CDR2 FQGNSA. The CDR3 covers 16 residues. V trimming: 0 bases; J trimming: 6 bases; junction bases outside the gene matches: 10. Overall study results and limits: In a later analysis, first-cohort TCR clusters were found to tend to co-occur in the 100 to 150 validation repertoires. Rare TCR sequences dominated, though some public TCRs recurred in many donors.

Profiling relied on immunoSEQ multiplex PCR, and the TCRdb table lists in-frame clones only, not all of them. The profile covers over 90,000 clones, with approximately 94% appearing a single time and 0.85% to 0.95% taken by the ten largest. Turning to this clone: Its antigen is undetermined.

The V and J genes are TRBV7-2 and TRBJ1-2; TRBD1 agrees at 7 bases. The sequencing input was PBMCs. The receptor was derived from a woman between 18 and 30 years old in good health and CMV-seronegative. CDR3 DNA sequence: TGTGCCAGCAGCTTAGCGCCGACAGGGAAGGTGGATGGCTACACCTTC. Its translation: CASSLAPTGKVDGYTF.